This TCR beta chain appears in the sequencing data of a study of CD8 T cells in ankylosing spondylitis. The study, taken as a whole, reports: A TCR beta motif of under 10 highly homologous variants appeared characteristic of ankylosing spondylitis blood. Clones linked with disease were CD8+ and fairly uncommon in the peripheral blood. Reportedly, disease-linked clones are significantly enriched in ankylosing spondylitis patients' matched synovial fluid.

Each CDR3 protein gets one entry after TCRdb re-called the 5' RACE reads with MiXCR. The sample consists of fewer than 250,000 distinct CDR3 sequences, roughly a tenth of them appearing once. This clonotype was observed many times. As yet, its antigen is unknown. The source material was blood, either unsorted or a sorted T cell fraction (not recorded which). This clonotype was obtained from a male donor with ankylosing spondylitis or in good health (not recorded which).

DNA of the CDR3: TGCGCCAGCAGCCAAGCGAGTGCGGGACTTCAAGAGACCCAGTACTTC. It translates to CASSQASAGLQETQYF. The V gene is TRBV4-1, the J gene TRBJ2-5, with D possibly TRBD2 on 6 matching bases. Trimming cost V 1 base and J 2 bases, with 14 bases left between them. Germline assignment: CDR1 MGHRA and CDR2 YSYEKL. The CDR3 consists of 16 residues.